This TCR beta chain was found in a study of blood T cell repertoires in COVID-19. Study background: The analysed material was cDNA or gDNA that came from T cells, B-cell-depleted T cells, or PBMCs.

Seattle-derived patients entered the study during active infection and were followed longitudinally. Study processing details: Amplifying reference gene primers gave estimates of nucleated cell counts. Generated by immunoSEQ multiplex PCR, the TCRdb table keeps only in-frame clones and is missing some. V and J calls and clone size follow that table, whereas D and trimming were derived from the DNA. This sample has 350,000 to 450,000 clones, with around 87% found just once. The CDR3 contains 14 residues. V gave up 4 bases and J gave up 4 bases, with 13 bases separating them. Per germline, CDR1 SGHTA and CDR2 FQGTGA.

The receptor's source is a woman aged 55-69 years with COVID-19, enrolled during active disease. V and J are TRBV7-3 and TRBJ1-1; D possibly corresponds to TRBD1 (6 bases). Sequenced material: peripheral blood. The CDR3 nucleotides are TGTGCCAGCAGCTCCCAGGCAGGGGTCACTGAAGCTTTCTTT. It is translated as CASSSQAGVTEAFF.